Sequencing of this T cell receptor (beta chain) was carried out in a study of pediatric ulcerative colitis. V was cut by 0 bases and J by 8 bases, with 10 bases left in between. CDR3 length equals 14 residues. Germline-derived CDR1 and CDR2 are LNHNV and YYDKDF (reference sequence). Sequencing depth was up to 500,000 reads per sample. The assay was immunoSEQ multiplex PCR, and TCRdb's table has in-frame clones only and misses some. The sample consists of about 64,000 clones, around 80% of them appearing once. The sequencing sample was made of blood. V is TRBV15 and J is TRBJ1-4; D might be TRBD1 (5 bases). The source is a boy younger than 18 with moderate ulcerative colitis. This CDR3 reads CATSREKQGEKLFF. The CDR3 region has the DNA TGTGCCACCAGCAGAGAAAAGCAGGGAGAAAAACTGTTTTTT.